Each of the 23 T cell receptor beta chains below was sequenced from the same sample in a study of CD8+ T cells in alopecia areata. Researchers sorted pooled cutaneous lymph node cells on the basis of CD4, CD8alpha, NKG2D, NKG2ACE and other markers. Extraction and reverse transcription of RNA yielded cDNA as the sequencing template. Libraries were prepared by immunoSEQ multiplex PCR; TCRdb keeps only in-frame clonotypes and omits some of them. The repertoire has around 300,000 clones, none seen only once; the ten largest take about 1.1%. What was sequenced was CD4+ T cells sorted from a lymph node. The source is a C3H/HeJ mouse with alopecia areata. The strain's MHC type: H2-k.

Notes on this clone: Mouse names are used for the genes. From the germline J gene comes the end of the CDR3, since the read stops 4 residues before it. The sample carries other DNA sequences with the same CDR3. The chain is built from TRBV5 and TRBJ2-5; 9 bases match TRBD1. This CDR3 contains 15 residues. Germline V CDR1 and CDR2: LGHNA, YNLKQL (reference sequence). The CDR3 bases that were read are TGTGCCAGCAGCCAAGAGGCGGGACAGGGAGAC. The encoded protein is CASSQEAGQGD. The full CDR3 protein is CASSQEAGQGDTQYF.

On this clone: Each gene name is a mouse one. The CDR3 end is not reached by the read, which stops 4 residues before it; the germline J gene fills it in. The rearrangement uses TRBV13-1 and TRBJ1-2; TRBD1 agrees at 11 bases. V was pared by 7 bases and J by 4 bases, with 3 bases of the junction left unmatched. This CDR3 region has 13 residues. Germline lookup yields CDR1 NSHNY and CDR2 SYGAGN. The CDR3 loop reads CASAGTGGSDYTF. CDR3 DNA, as far as it was read: TGTGCCAGCGCCGGGACAGGGGGCTCC.

Concerning this clone: The genes and germline here are from mouse. The missing CDR3 end, 4 residues past where the read stops, is filled in from the germline J gene. The chain employs TRBV13-1 and TRBJ2-3; D gene uncertain. The CDR3 runs to 14 residues. V was clipped by 3 bases and J by 0 bases, with 8 bases between them. CDR1 and CDR2 from the germline V gene are NSHNY and SYGAGN. The sequenced part of the CDR3 DNA is TGTGCCAGCAGTGGACAACTTAGTGCAGAA. Its protein product is CASSGQLSAE. The full-length CDR3 reads as CASSGQLSAETLYF.

Comments on this clone: Any gene name here is a mouse gene name. The read finishes 4 residues shy of the CDR3 end, and the germline J gene is used to complete it. The same CDR3 arises from other DNA sequences in this sample as well. J is TRBJ2-3 and V is TRBV13-1; perhaps TRBD2 as D (7 bases). CDR3 length: 16 residues. The germline V gene has CDR1 NSHNY and CDR2 SYGAGN. With 0 bases removed from V and 0 bases from J, the gap between germline ends came to 11 bases. The chain's CDR3 is CASSDARGASAETLYF. The CDR3 bases that were read are TGTGCCAGCAGTGATGCTCGGGGGGCTAGTGCAGAA.

This clone was observed a few times. Gene names are the mouse ones. Read data end 4 residues before the CDR3 end; the end is taken from the germline J gene. The chain employs TRBV1 and TRBJ2-7; TRBD2 matches at 8 bases. Germline assignment: CDR1 NSQYPW and CDR2 LRSPGD (reference sequence). This CDR3 comprises 13 residues. CDR3 in amino acids: CTCSAIWGDEQYF. CDR3 DNA (partial): TGCACCTGCAGTGCGATCTGGGGGGAT.

This clone occurred a few times. Gene names are the mouse ones. From the germline J gene comes the end of the CDR3, since the read stops 4 residues before it. This sample includes further DNA sequences coding for the same CDR3. The rearrangement joins TRBV19 to TRBJ2-3; no definite D call. Germline assignment: CDR1 FNHDT and CDR2 SITEND (reference sequence). This CDR3 region has 15 residues. Trimming left V 2 bases short and J 0 bases short, with 10 bases between. The CDR3 DNA, read in part, is TGTGCCAGCAGTATCCGTCTAACTAGTGCAGAA. Translating it yields CASSIRLTSAE. The full CDR3 protein is CASSIRLTSAETLYF.

To note about this clone: Gene names denote mouse genes. CDR3 sequence: CTCSAARDGYAEQFF. The CDR3 DNA, read in part, is TGCACCTGCAGTGCAGCCAGGGATGGCTATGCT. The chain recombines TRBV1 with TRBJ2-1; possible D gene TRBD1, 5 bases. The read terminates 4 residues before the CDR3 end, so the remaining end is supplied by the germline J gene. The V gene lost 1 base and the J gene lost 3 bases, with 10 bases spanning the gap. The CDR3 is 15 amino acids. Germline-derived CDR1 and CDR2 are NSQYPW and LRSPGD (reference sequence).

This clone was detected only a few times. Each gene name is a mouse one. The CDR3 end falls 4 residues outside the read, so it is completed with the germline J gene. The rearrangement links TRBV31 to TRBJ2-3; TRBD1 matches 10 bases. The CDR3 extends over 15 amino acids. Germline V lookup: CDR1 GKSSPN, CDR2 SITVG. V lost 0 bases, J lost 1 base, and 1 base stayed unmatched. The CDR3 loop is CAWSLGQGRAETLYF. The sequenced CDR3 bases are TGTGCCTGGAGTCTGGGACAGGGGCGTGCAGAA. Complete variable domain (other parts from reference TRBV31 and TRBJ2-3): AQTIHQWPVAEIKAVGSPLSLGCTIKGKSSPNLYWYWQATGGTLQQLFYSITVGQVESVVQLNLSASRPKDDQFILSTEKLLLSHSGFYLCAWSLGQGRAETLYFGSGTRLTVL.

This clone came up many times. The gene symbols are mouse symbols. The read ends 4 residues early relative to the CDR3; the germline J gene fills the gap. Other DNA sequences in this specimen translate into the identical CDR3. The V and J genes are TRBV17 and TRBJ2-5, with D unclear. V was pared by 0 bases and J by 3 bases, with 4 bases between. Germline V gives CDR1 MNHDT, CDR2 YYDKIL. CDR3 size: 13 residues. CDR3 region: CASSREQQDTQYF. The sequenced CDR3 bases are TGTGCTAGCAGTAGAGAACAACAAGAC.

This clone was recorded a few times. Mouse germline and gene names are used. The read terminates 4 residues ahead of where the CDR3 ends, so the germline J gene completes it. Other DNA sequences in the same sample also yield this CDR3. This rearrangement joins TRBV19 to TRBJ2-7, with 7 bases matching TRBD1. The CDR3 runs to 14 residues. Germline V gene data show CDR1 as FNHDT and CDR2 as SITEND (reference sequence). The CDR3 DNA, read in part, is TGTGCCAGCAGTATACCGGGACAGAATTAT. As protein: CASSIPGQNY. The full-length CDR3 reads as CASSIPGQNYEQYF.

Notes on this clone: Gene names and germline match the mouse. The read gets to within 3 residues of the CDR3 end, and the germline J gene fills in the rest. The rearrangement links TRBV19 to TRBJ1-6; TRBD1 is a possible D gene (6 bases). TRBJ1-6 is assigned to the ORF class and has an uncertain function. Deletions cut 5 bases from V and 8 bases from J, with 11 bases between. Per germline, CDR1 FNHDT and CDR2 SITEND (reference sequence). This CDR3 contains 13 residues. CDR3 DNA, as far as it was read: TGTGCCAGCAGCGGGACATGGGATTCGCCC. Protein: CASSGTWDSP. The full CDR3 reads CASSGTWDSPLYF.

In the case of this clone: Gene names are mouse gene names. CDR3 amino acids: CASSQEPWGGYAEQFF. Partial CDR3 DNA: TGTGCCAGCAGCCAAGAGCCCTGGGGGGGGTATGCT. The rearrangement uses TRBV5 and TRBJ2-1, with TRBD2 matching 9 bases. Read data end 4 residues before the CDR3 end; the end is taken from the germline J gene. Germline CDR1 and CDR2: LGHNA and YNLKQL (reference sequence). This CDR3 contains 16 residues. V lost 0 bases and J lost 4; bases outside the gene matches: 4.

This clone was counted a few times. Gene names and germline refer to mouse. The observed sequence ends 4 residues before the CDR3 terminus, with the missing tail filled in from the germline J gene. The rearrangement links TRBV13-1 to TRBJ1-2, with a possible D match to TRBD1 (6 bases). V lost 5 bases to trimming and J lost 0 bases, with 11 bases between them. This CDR3 spans 14 amino acids. Germline-derived CDR1 and CDR2 are NSHNY and SYGAGN. This chain's CDR3 is CASSTGHSNSDYTF. The DNA read from the CDR3 is TGTGCCAGCAGCACGGGACACTCAAACTCC.

With regard to this clone: Here the gene names and germline are mouse. Read coverage stops 4 residues before the CDR3 terminus; the germline J gene supplies the remainder. The same CDR3 is also encoded by other DNA sequences in this sample. The genes are TRBV13-2 and TRBJ1-2; TRBD1 might be the D (5 bases). V gave up 0 bases and J gave up 0 bases, with 9 bases separating them. The germline V gene has CDR1 NNHNN and CDR2 SYGAGS (reference sequence). The CDR3 loop spans 15 amino acids. CDR3 region: CASGDAGGANSDYTF. The part of the CDR3 DNA that was read is TGTGCCAGCGGTGATGCAGGAGGGGCAAACTCC.

This clone was detected many times. Gene names are mouse gene names. The CDR3 goes on 4 residues after the read ends, and that part is filled in from the germline J gene. V gene TRBV14 combines with J gene TRBJ2-3, with 7 bases fitting TRBD1. CDR1 is SGHDT, CDR2 FRDEAV, per germline. This CDR3 contains 15 residues. V trimming: 4 bases; J trimming: 0 bases; junction bases outside the gene matches: 5. CDR3 DNA, as far as it was read: TGTGCCAGCAGTCCCGGGACAGTGAGTGCAGAA. It is translated as CASSPGTVSAE. The full CDR3 sequence reads CASSPGTVSAETLYF.

This clone was counted only a few times. Genes and germline are mouse. The CDR3 end lies 4 residues beyond the end of the read and is filled in from the germline J gene. The chain recombines TRBV14 with TRBJ1-1, with 10 bases identical to TRBD1. This CDR3 comprises 15 residues. V lost 0 bases and J lost 4; bases outside the gene matches: 3. Germline V gene lookup returns CDR1 SGHDT and CDR2 FRDEAV. The part of the CDR3 DNA that was read is TGTGCCAGCAGTTTCTTTGGGACAGGGGCCACA. Its translation: CASSFFGTGAT. The full CDR3 is CASSFFGTGATEVFF.

With regard to this clone: Each gene name is a mouse one. The read terminates 4 residues ahead of where the CDR3 ends, so the germline J gene completes it. The rearrangement links TRBV13-3 to TRBJ2-5, with a tentative D call TRBD1 (5 bases). The CDR3 length is 12 residues. The germline CDR1 and CDR2 sequences are NNHDY and SYVADS. V was trimmed by 6 bases and J by 3 bases, leaving 8 bases between them. The sequenced part of the CDR3 DNA is TGTGCCAGCAAAGGACAACAAGAC. Residues: CASKGQQD. From start to end, the CDR3 is CASKGQQDTQYF.

This clone appeared a few times. These gene names are mouse names. Sequencing ends 4 residues short of the CDR3 end; the germline J gene provides the rest. The same CDR3 is also encoded by other DNA sequences in this sample. The chain couples TRBV13-1 to TRBJ2-2; D not resolved. Germline-derived CDR1 and CDR2 are NSHNY and SYGAGN. The CDR3 consists of 13 residues. V lost 0 bases, J lost 5 bases, and 5 bases lay in between. The CDR3 loop is CASSDDITGQLYF. The sequenced CDR3 bases are TGTGCCAGCAGTGATGACATAACCGGG.

This clone showed up just a few times. These gene names are mouse names. The CDR3 end is not reached by the read, which stops 4 residues before it; the germline J gene fills it in. The chain links TRBV19 to TRBJ1-2; D uncertain. The CDR3 consists of 14 residues. Germline CDR1 FNHDT, CDR2 SITEND (reference sequence). V was trimmed by 5 bases and J by 1 base, leaving 12 bases between them. The CDR3 spells CASSIRTLNSDYTF. The sequenced part of the CDR3 DNA is TGTGCCAGCAGCATCCGGACTCTAAACTCC.

With regard to this clone: Gene names denote mouse genes. The CDR3 goes on 4 residues after the read ends, and that part is filled in from the germline J gene. This chain connects TRBV13-2 to TRBJ2-5; 10 bases fit TRBD2. CDR1 is NNHNN, CDR2 SYGAGS, per germline (reference sequence). The CDR3 consists of 14 residues. The chain's CDR3 is CASGRTGGWDTQYF. The CDR3 bases that were read are TGTGCCAGCGGGAGGACTGGGGGATGGGAC.

As for this clone: Gene names are mouse gene names. Coverage ceases 4 residues before the CDR3 finishes, and the germline J gene fills in the end. The chain is built from TRBV17 and TRBJ2-1; 11 bases are a match to TRBD2. The V and J ends lost 4 bases and 0 bases, in that order; junction bases with no gene match: 2. The germline CDR1 and CDR2 sequences are MNHDT and YYDKIL. The CDR3 consists of 16 residues. The CDR3 sequence is CASSMGLGVNYAEQFF. CDR3 DNA, as far as it was read: TGTGCTAGCAGTATGGGACTGGGGGTTAACTATGCT.

On this clone: The genes are named according to mouse. The CDR3 extends 3 residues past the end of the read, so its final part is completed from the germline J gene. The V call is TRBV19, the J call TRBJ1-6; 10 nucleotides align to TRBD1. TRBJ1-6 is marked as an open reading frame, function uncertain. V shed 5 bases, J shed 1 base, and the junction held 3 bases outside the gene matches. The CDR3 loop spans 16 amino acids. CDR1 is FNHDT, CDR2 SITEND, per germline (reference sequence). CDR3 loop: CASRTGGASYNSPLYF. The sequenced part of the CDR3 DNA is TGTGCCAGCAGGACAGGGGGCGCGTCCTATAATTCGCCC.

This clone was detected a few times. Gene labels here are mouse ones. The CDR3 is cut off 4 residues early in the read; its end comes from the germline J gene. This sample also contains other DNA sequences that code for the same CDR3. The rearrangement links TRBV13-1 to TRBJ2-5; 10 bases match TRBD2. Trimming cost V 4 bases and J 2 bases; bases outside gene matches: 4. Germline CDR1 NSHNY, CDR2 SYGAGN. The CDR3 sequence is 15 residues long. The CDR3 spells CASSPRLGGQDTQYF. Partial CDR3 DNA: TGTGCCAGCAGTCCCCGACTGGGGGGCCAAGAC.